The 21 T cell receptor beta chains below all came from one sample that was sequenced in a study of shared clonotypes between healthy human individuals. Clones were sequenced by immunoSEQ multiplex PCR, and TCRdb holds only the in-frame ones, with some missing. The table has about 2.4 million clones, approximately 93% seen once. The specimen was naive CD4+ T cells from PBMCs. As for subset: CD45RA+ positively selected. The receptor source for this set is a man younger than 35 in good health. Some clones in this sample may be carry-over from other donors' samples.

The rearrangement joins TRBV7-9 to TRBJ2-1, with D perhaps TRBD2 (5 bases). This CDR3 has 13 amino acids. V was trimmed by 2 bases and J by 5 bases, leaving 7 bases between them. Germline V gene lookup returns CDR1 SEHNR and CDR2 FQNEAQ (reference sequence). CDR3 in DNA: TGTGCCAGCAGCTTACTAGCCAACAATGAGCAGTTCTTC. This translates into CASSLLANNEQFF.

The chain joins TRBV5-1 to TRBJ2-7; 7 nucleotides agree with TRBD2. With 0 bases clipped from V and 2 bases from J, the junction kept 8 bases outside the gene matches. The germline CDR1 and CDR2 sequences are SGHRS and YFSETQ. The CDR3 is made up of 16 amino acids. This chain's CDR3 is CASSLGTSDLTYEQYF. The CDR3 nucleotides are TGCGCCAGCAGCTTGGGAACTAGCGACCTAACCTACGAGCAGTACTTC.

The chain uses TRBV4-2 and TRBJ2-7, with 8 bases matching TRBD2. This CDR3 comprises 20 residues. Trimming removed 2 bases from V and 2 bases from J; junction bases left unmatched: 20. CDR1 and CDR2 (germline): LGHNA, YNFKEQ. The DNA of the CDR3 is TGTGCCAGCAGCCAAAGGGCCCTGATTCGAGAACTAGCGGAACCCTACGAGCAGTACTTC. This codes for CASSQRALIRELAEPYEQYF.

The V and J genes are TRBV7-9 and TRBJ1-5; D is unclear. This CDR3 has 13 amino acids. Germline V gene lookup returns CDR1 SEHNR and CDR2 FQNEAQ (reference sequence). The V end lost 5 bases, the J end lost 7 bases, and 12 bases lay between the germline ends. CDR3 sequence: CASSSLEPQPQHF. The CDR3 DNA reads TGTGCCAGCAGCAGCCTAGAACCCCAGCCCCAGCATTTT.

The rearrangement uses TRBV28 and TRBJ2-4; 11 nucleotides line up with TRBD1. The CDR3 sequence is 15 residues long. Germline V lookup: CDR1 MDHEN, CDR2 SYDVKM. V lost 9 bases to trimming and J lost 6 bases; unmatched junction nucleotides: 10. This CDR3 reads CASTLPGTGGNIQYF. The CDR3 DNA is TGTGCCAGTACTCTGCCCGGGACAGGGGGAAACATTCAGTACTTC.

The V and J genes are TRBV7-2 and TRBJ2-1; TRBD1 or TRBD2 may be the D gene (5 bases each). The germline CDR1 and CDR2 sequences are SGHTA and FQGNSA. The CDR3 loop spans 16 amino acids. The V end was cut by 5 bases, the J end by 0 bases, with 14 bases between. CDR3 sequence: CASSARGSSSYNEQFF. DNA for the CDR3: TGTGCCAGCAGCGCCCGGGGCTCGAGCTCCTACAATGAGCAGTTCTTC.

CDR3 sequence (DNA): TGTGCCAGCAGCTTAAGGGCGACCTACGAGCAGTACTTC. Translated, it gives CASSLRATYEQYF. This chain links TRBV11-2 with TRBJ2-7, with D unresolved. CDR3 length equals 13 residues. The V end was cut by 2 bases, the J end by 2 bases, with 7 bases between. CDR1 is SGHAT and CDR2 is FQNNGV in the germline V gene.

About this clone: Other DNA sequences in the same sample also yield this CDR3. V is TRBV19 and J is TRBJ2-7; D possibly corresponds to TRBD2 (6 bases). The length of the CDR3 is 14 residues. The germline V gene encodes CDR1 LNHDA and CDR2 SQIVND (reference sequence). V was clipped by 1 base and J by 3 bases, with 10 bases between them. CDR3 sequence reads: CASSIARGGYEQYF. The CDR3 nucleotides read TGTGCCAGTAGTATAGCGCGGGGCGGCTACGAGCAGTACTTC.

This chain uses TRBV5-1 with TRBJ2-5; the D call may be TRBD1 or TRBD2 (5 bases each). Germline V gives CDR1 SGHRS, CDR2 YFSETQ. The CDR3 contains 15 residues. V lost 3 bases to trimming and J lost 5 bases, with 17 bases between them. The CDR3 DNA reads as TGCGCCAGCAGCTCGGGACCTTCCCCTGAGGAGACCCAGTACTTC. Translated, it gives CASSSGPSPEETQYF.

Regarding this clone: In the same sample, other DNA sequences code for this CDR3. V usage is TRBV7-8 and J usage is TRBJ1-1; no reliable D call. The germline V and J ends were trimmed by 1 base and 6 bases, with 6 bases remaining between them. Germline CDR1 SGHVS, CDR2 FQNEAQ. This CDR3 spans 12 amino acids. The CDR3 DNA follows: TGTGCCAGCAGCTTAGGTCGCTCTGAAGCTTTCTTT. This sequence encodes CASSLGRSEAFF.

The CDR3 bases are TGTGCCAGCAGCCAGGACAGGGGGAATCAGCCCCAGCATTTT. Amino acid sequence: CASSQDRGNQPQHF. This rearrangement joins TRBV7-8 to TRBJ1-5; 10 nucleotides line up with TRBD1. The CDR3 sequence is 14 residues long. The germline CDR1 and CDR2 sequences are SGHVS and FQNEAQ. V lost 5 bases to trimming and J lost 4 bases; unmatched junction nucleotides: 2.

A note on this clone: An end of the junction differs from the germline gene, which may be a read error. This rearrangement joins TRBV27 to TRBJ2-1, with D perhaps TRBD1 (6 bases). The CDR3 totals 15 residues. Germline assignment: CDR1 MNHEY and CDR2 SMNVEV (reference sequence). The DNA of the CDR3 is TGTGCCAGCAGTTTATCGGGGAGTAACAGGGAGAGTCCCCTCTTC. Its translation is CASSLSGSNRESPLF.

This chain joins TRBV27 and TRBJ2-2, with 13 bases that match TRBD2. Germline CDR1 is MNHEY and CDR2 is SMNVEV (reference sequence). Unmatched junction bases numbered 7, after V lost 6 bases and J lost 6 bases. The CDR3 spans 16 residues. The CDR3 region is CASRRGTSGASGELFF. The CDR3 nucleotides are TGTGCCAGCAGGCGCGGGACTAGCGGGGCGTCCGGGGAGCTGTTTTTT.

The genes are TRBV29-1 and TRBJ2-6; TRBD1 might be the D (6 bases). Trimming pared 3 bases from V and 1 base from J, leaving 10 bases between. CDR3 length equals 15 residues. Germline V gene data show CDR1 as SQVTM and CDR2 as ANQGSEA. CDR3 sequence (DNA): TGCAGCGTTGAGTCAGGGGCTTCTGGGGCCAACGTCCTGACTTTC. As protein: CSVESGASGANVLTF.

This clone occurred once. The V gene is TRBV5-6, the J gene TRBJ2-7; D is ambiguous. Germline V gene data show CDR1 as SGHDT and CDR2 as YYEEEE. V gave up 1 base and J gave up 3 bases, with 5 bases separating them. This CDR3 is built from 12 residues. CDR3 loop: CASSLWRYEQYF. As DNA, the CDR3 is TGTGCCAGCAGCTTGTGGCGCTACGAGCAGTACTTC.

Points on this clone: The same CDR3 is also encoded by other DNA sequences in this sample. The chain has TRBV18 and TRBJ1-2; no clear D. Germline V gene sequence: CDR1 KGHSH, CDR2 LQKENI. The CDR3 is made up of 13 amino acids. The V and J ends lost 3 bases and 1 base respectively, with 6 bases between them. CDR3 loop: CASSPGNNYGYTF. CDR3 bases: TGTGCCAGCTCACCGGGAAATAACTATGGCTACACCTTC.

V usage is TRBV7-3 and J usage is TRBJ2-3; D is unresolved. Deletions cut 4 bases from V and 6 bases from J, with 11 bases between. This CDR3 contains 13 residues. Germline V lookup: CDR1 SGHTA, CDR2 FQGTGA. The DNA for the CDR3 is TGTGCCAGCAGCTCGGCGGCGGCTGATACGCAGTATTTT. This sequence encodes CASSSAAADTQYF.

The V and J genes are TRBV27 and TRBJ2-7; D perhaps matches TRBD1 (6 bases). Trimming pared 5 bases from V and 7 bases from J, leaving 21 bases between. The CDR3 totals 15 residues. Germline V gives CDR1 MNHEY, CDR2 SMNVEV (reference sequence). The CDR3, as DNA: TGTGCCAGCAGTCTGACCAGGGGCGTCCCGGGTGAGCAGTACTTC. Its translation: CASSLTRGVPGEQYF.

This clone turned up a few times. The rearrangement links TRBV4-2 to TRBJ1-5, with a possible D match to TRBD1 (6 bases). Germline V lookup: CDR1 LGHNA, CDR2 YNFKEQ. The CDR3 covers 16 residues. Trimming pared 1 base from V and 9 bases from J, leaving 19 bases between. The CDR3 bases are TGTGCCAGCAGCCAAGCGTTGTTACAGGGTTTCTCGCCCCAGCATTTT. This codes for CASSQALLQGFSPQHF.

The chain is built from TRBV28 and TRBJ2-1; no clear D gene. Germline CDR1 reads MDHEN; CDR2 reads SYDVKM. CDR3 length equals 13 residues. The germline V and J ends were trimmed by 4 bases and 8 bases, with 12 bases remaining between them. The DNA of the CDR3 is TGTGCCAGCAGTTCCTCAAAGGTCCATGAGCAGTTCTTC. It translates to CASSSSKVHEQFF. Variable domain in full (rest from reference TRBV28 and TRBJ2-1): DVKVTQSSRYLVKRTGEKVFLECVQDMDHENMFWYRQDPGLGLRLIYFSYDVKMKEKGDIPEGYSVSREKKERFSLILESASTNQTSMYLCASSSSKVHEQFFGPGTRLTVL.

V gene TRBV5-1 combines with J gene TRBJ2-3; D is unclear. Germline assignment: CDR1 SGHRS and CDR2 YFSETQ. V shed 2 bases and J shed 0 bases, with 10 bases lying between them. CDR3 size: 15 residues. The CDR3: CASSLYNPSTDTQYF. For the CDR3, the DNA is TGCGCCAGCAGCTTATATAATCCTAGCACAGATACGCAGTATTTT.